This T cell receptor beta chain came from a study of T-cell reconstitution after alpha-beta-depleted transplantation in children (dated by TCRdb to the mid-2010s). Regarding the research as a whole: T-cell immune reconstitution after TCRalphabeta/CD19-depleted allogeneic hematopoietic cell transplantation in children was quantitatively tracked in the study by means of TCR repertoire profiling.

Library method: PCR. TCRdb names Illumina HiSeq 2500 as the instrument used. To normalize quantification of the TCRbeta repertoire, the TCR libraries were built with molecular barcoding that relied on unique molecular identifiers. TCRdb took the public reads, trimmed them with fastp at Q25, ran MiXCR for clone calling and kept in-frame beta chains. Records with the same CDR3 protein are collapsed into one entry carrying the most frequent genes and DNA. This sample is represented by a few hundred thousand distinct CDR3 sequences; 10% of them were singletons. The ten most abundant clones make up around 2.3% of the sample. In this sample, this clonotype turned up a few times. Its recognized antigen is unknown. The record has no base qualities; no much larger clone is one base away. Trimming costs V 0 bases and J 1 base, and their ends lie 16 bases apart. From the germline V gene, CDR1 is LGHNA and CDR2 is YSLEER. The CDR3 runs 18 amino acids, cysteine and phenylalanine included. The only DNA kept is the CDR3, 54 bases in frame from the first base.

The V and J segments used are TRBV4-3 and TRBJ2-1; the D gene cannot be named for sure. The clonotype was recovered from a human donor who donated a stem cell graft to a child with acute lymphoblastic leukemia. The specimen comprised PBMCs from the stem cell graft donor, sampled from the stem cell graft. The CDR3 region reads CASSQDSSAGGSYNEQFF. In nucleotides, the sequence is TGCGCCAGCAGCCAAGATTCAAGCGCCGGTGGATCCTACAATGAGCAGTTCTTC.